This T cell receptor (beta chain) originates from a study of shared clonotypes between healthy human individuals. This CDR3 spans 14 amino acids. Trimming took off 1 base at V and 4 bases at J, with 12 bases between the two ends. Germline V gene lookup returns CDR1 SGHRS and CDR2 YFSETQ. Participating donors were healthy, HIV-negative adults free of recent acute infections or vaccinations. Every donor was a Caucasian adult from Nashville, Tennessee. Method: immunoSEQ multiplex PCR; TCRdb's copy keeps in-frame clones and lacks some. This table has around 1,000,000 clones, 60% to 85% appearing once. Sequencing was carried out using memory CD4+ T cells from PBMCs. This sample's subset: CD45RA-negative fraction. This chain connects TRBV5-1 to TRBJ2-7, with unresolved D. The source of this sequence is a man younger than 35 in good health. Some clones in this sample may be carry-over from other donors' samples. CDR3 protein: CASSLRAGNYEQYF. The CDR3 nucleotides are TGCGCCAGCAGCTTGAGGGCCGGTAATTACGAGCAGTACTTC.